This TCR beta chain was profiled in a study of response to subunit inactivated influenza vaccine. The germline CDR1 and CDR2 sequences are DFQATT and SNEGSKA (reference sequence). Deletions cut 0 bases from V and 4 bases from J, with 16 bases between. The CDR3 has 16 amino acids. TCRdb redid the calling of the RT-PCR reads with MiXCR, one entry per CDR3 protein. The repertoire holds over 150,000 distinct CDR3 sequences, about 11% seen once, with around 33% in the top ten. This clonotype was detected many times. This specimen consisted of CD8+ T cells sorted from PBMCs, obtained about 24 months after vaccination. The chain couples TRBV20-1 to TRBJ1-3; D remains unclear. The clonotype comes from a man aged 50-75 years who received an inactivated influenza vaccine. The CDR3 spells CSARDVGSFAGNTIYF. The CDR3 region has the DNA TGCAGTGCTAGAGATGTGGGAAGCTTCGCAGGAAACACCATATATTTT.